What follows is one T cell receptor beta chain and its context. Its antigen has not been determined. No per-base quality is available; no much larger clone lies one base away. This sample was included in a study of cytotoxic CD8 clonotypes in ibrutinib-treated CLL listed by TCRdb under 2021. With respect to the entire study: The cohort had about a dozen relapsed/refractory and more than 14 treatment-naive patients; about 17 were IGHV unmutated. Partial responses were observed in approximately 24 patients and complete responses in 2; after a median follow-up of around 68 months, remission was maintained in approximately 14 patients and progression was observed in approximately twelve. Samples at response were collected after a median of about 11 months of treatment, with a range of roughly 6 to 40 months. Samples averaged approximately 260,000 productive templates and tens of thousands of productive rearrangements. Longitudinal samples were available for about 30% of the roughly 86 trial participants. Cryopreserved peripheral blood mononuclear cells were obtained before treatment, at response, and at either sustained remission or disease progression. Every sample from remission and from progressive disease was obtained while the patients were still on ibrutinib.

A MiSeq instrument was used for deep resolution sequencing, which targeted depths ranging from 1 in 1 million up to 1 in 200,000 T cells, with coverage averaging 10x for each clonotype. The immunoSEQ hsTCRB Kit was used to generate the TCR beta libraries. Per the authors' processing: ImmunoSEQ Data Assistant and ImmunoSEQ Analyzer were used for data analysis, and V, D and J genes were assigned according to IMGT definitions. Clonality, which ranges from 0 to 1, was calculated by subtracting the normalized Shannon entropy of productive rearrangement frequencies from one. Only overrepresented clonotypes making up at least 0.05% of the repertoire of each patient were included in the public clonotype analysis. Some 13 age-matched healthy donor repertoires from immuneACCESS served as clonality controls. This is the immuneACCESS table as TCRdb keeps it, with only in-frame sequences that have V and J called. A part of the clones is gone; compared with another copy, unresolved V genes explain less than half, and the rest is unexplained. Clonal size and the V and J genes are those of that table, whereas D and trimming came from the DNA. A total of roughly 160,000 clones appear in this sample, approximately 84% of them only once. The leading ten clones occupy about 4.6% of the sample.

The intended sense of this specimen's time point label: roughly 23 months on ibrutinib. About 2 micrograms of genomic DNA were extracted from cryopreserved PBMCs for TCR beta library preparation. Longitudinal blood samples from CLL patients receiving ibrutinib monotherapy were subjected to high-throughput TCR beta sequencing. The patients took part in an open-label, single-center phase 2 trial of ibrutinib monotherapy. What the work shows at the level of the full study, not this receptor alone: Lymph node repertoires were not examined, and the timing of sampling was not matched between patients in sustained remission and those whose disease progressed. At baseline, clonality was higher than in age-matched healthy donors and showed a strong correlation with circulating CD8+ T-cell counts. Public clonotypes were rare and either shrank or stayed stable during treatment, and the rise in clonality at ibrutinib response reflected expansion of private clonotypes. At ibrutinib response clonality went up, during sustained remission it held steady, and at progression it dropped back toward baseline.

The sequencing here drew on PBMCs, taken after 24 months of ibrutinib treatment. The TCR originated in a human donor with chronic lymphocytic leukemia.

At the DNA level, the sequence is TGTGCCAGCAGCCTTCTACAGGGGGCGTACGAGCAGTACTTC. This yields the protein CASSLLQGAYEQYF. The rearranged segments are TRBV7-2 and TRBJ2-7, and TRBD1 matches 9 of the central bases. There are 14 amino acids in the CDR3, from cysteine to phenylalanine inclusive. The DNA shown is the 42-base CDR3, in frame from base 1. Via the germline V gene, CDR1 is SGHTA and CDR2 FQGNSA. For this chain, trimming is 5 bases at the V end and 4 bases at the J end, and the number of junction bases without a gene match is 6.